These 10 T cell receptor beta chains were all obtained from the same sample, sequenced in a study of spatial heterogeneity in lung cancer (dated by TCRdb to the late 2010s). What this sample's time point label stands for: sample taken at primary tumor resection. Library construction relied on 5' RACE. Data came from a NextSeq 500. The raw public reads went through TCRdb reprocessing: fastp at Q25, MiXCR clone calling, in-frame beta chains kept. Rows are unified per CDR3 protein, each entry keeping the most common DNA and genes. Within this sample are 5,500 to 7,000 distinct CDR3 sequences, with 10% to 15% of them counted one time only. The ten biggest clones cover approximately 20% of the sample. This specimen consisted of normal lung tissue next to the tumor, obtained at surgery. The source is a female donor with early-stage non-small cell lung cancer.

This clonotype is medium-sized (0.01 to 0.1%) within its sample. The CDR3 DNA is TGCAGTGCTAGGTTTGTGGTTGGGAATTCACCCCTCCACTTT. Translating it yields CSARFVVGNSPLHF. V usage is TRBV20-1 and J usage is TRBJ1-6; D is unresolved. The CDR3 totals 14 residues. V shed 3 bases and J shed 7 bases, with 13 bases lying between them. The germline V gene encodes CDR1 DFQATT and CDR2 SNEGSKA (reference sequence).

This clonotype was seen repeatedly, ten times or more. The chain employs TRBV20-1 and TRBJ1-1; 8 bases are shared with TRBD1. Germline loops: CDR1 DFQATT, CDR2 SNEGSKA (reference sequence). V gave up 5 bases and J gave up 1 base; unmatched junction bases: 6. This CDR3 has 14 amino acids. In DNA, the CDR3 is TGCAGTGCTCGCCGGGACAGGAAGAACACTGAAGCTTTCTTT. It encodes CSARRDRKNTEAFF.

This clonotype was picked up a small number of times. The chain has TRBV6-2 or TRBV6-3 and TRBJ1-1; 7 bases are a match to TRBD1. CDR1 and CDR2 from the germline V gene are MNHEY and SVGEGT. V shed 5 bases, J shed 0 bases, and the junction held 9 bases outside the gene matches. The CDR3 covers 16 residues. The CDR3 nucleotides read TGTGCCAGCAGTCACCTCAGGGGGGCCGTGAACACTGAAGCTTTCTTT. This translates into CASSHLRGAVNTEAFF.

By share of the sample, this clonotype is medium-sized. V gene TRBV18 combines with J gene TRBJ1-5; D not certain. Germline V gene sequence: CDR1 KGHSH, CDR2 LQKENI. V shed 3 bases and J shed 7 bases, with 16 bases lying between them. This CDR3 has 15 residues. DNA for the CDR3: TGTGCCAGCTCACCCCGATCGGATGACACCCAGCCCCAGCATTTT. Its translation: CASSPRSDDTQPQHF.

CDR3 DNA: TGTGCCAGCAGCTTATTTGAGACGGTTAATGAAAAACTGTTTTTT. Translated, it gives CASSLFETVNEKLFF. This chain links TRBV7-9 with TRBJ1-4; no clear D gene. CDR1 is SEHNR, CDR2 FQNEAQ, per germline (reference sequence). CDR3 length: 15 amino acids. Trimming took off 2 bases at V and 4 bases at J, with 11 bases between the two ends.

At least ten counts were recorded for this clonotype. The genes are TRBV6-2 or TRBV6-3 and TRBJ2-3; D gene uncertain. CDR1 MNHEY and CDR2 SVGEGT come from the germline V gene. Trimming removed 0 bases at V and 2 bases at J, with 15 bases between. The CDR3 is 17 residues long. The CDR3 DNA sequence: TGTGCCAGCAGTTACTCGAGTTATAGGCGGCCCACAGATACGCAGTATTTT. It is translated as CASSYSSYRRPTDTQYF.

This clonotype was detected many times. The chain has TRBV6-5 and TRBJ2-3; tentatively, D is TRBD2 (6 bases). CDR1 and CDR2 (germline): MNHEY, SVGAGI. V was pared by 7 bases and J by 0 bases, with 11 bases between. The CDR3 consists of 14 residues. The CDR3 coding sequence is TGTGCCAGCACCTGGGGGGTTAGCACAGATACGCAGTATTTT. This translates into CASTWGVSTDTQYF.

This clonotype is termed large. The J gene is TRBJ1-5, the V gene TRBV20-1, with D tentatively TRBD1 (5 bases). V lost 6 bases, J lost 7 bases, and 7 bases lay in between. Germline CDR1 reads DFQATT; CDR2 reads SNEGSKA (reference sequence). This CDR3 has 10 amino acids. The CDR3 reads CSAGPQPQHF. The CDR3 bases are TGCAGTGCGGGACCCCAGCCCCAGCATTTT.

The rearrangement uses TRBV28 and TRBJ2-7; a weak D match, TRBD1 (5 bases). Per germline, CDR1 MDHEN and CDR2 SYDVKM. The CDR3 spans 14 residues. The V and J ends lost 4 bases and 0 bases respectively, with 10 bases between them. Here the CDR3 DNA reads TGTGCCAGCAGTTCCCGACAGTTCTCCTACGAGCAGTACTTC. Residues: CASSSRQFSYEQYF.

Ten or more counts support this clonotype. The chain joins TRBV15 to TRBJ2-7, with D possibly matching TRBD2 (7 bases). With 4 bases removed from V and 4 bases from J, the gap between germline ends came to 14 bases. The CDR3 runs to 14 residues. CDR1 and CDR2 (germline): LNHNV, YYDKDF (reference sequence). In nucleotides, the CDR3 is TGTGCCACCAGCACCCCGGGGGGCCGGTACGAGCAGTACTTC. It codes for CATSTPGGRYEQYF.